These 21 T cell receptor beta chains were sequenced from one sample in a study of shared clonotypes between healthy human individuals. The protocol was immunoSEQ multiplex PCR, while the TCRdb copy is restricted to in-frame clones and leaves out a portion. Altogether some 350,000 clones are present, less than 85% being singletons, with the ten largest covering 10%. The sample taken for sequencing was memory CD4+ T cells sorted from blood. Sample subset: CD45RA-negative fraction. The receptors come from a man aged 25 to 45 in good health.

This chain connects TRBV5-1 to TRBJ2-5, with no clear D. The V end lost 0 bases, the J end lost 1 base, and 10 bases lay between the germline ends. Germline V CDR1 and CDR2: SGHRS, YFSETQ. This CDR3 contains 15 residues. CDR3 in amino acids: CASSLDITSQETQYF. The CDR3 DNA reads TGCGCCAGCAGCTTGGATATCACAAGCCAAGAGACCCAGTACTTC.

The chain couples TRBV7-9 to TRBJ1-1; no firm D call. Germline V gene sequence: CDR1 SEHNR, CDR2 FQNEAQ (reference sequence). This CDR3 comprises 13 residues. V was clipped by 5 bases and J by 4 bases, with 11 bases between them. The CDR3 region is CASSRPGRTEAFF. The CDR3 nucleotides read TGTGCCAGCAGCCGACCAGGCCGCACTGAAGCTTTCTTT.

This clone was detected only once. This same CDR3 is encoded by further DNA sequences in the sample. The J gene is TRBJ1-2, the V gene TRBV27; TRBD1 might be the D (5 bases). V was shortened by 5 bases and J by 4 bases, with 20 bases between the two germline ends. This CDR3 region has 16 residues. Germline CDR1 and CDR2: MNHEY and SMNVEV (reference sequence). For the CDR3, the DNA is TGTGCCAGCAGTCCTGGACACGGAGGTACAACCTATGGCTACACCTTC. Translated: CASSPGHGGTTYGYTF.

The J gene is TRBJ2-7, the V gene TRBV7-2; 8 nucleotides agree with TRBD1. The CDR3 totals 14 residues. Germline V gives CDR1 SGHTA, CDR2 FQGNSA. Trimming cost V 5 bases and J 7 bases; bases outside gene matches: 10. The CDR3 DNA follows: TGTGCCAGCAGCCGCGGGACAGGCAGTCGGGAGCAGTACTTC. This encodes CASSRGTGSREQYF.

This rearrangement joins TRBV5-8 to TRBJ2-5; no reliable D call. The CDR3 spans 14 residues. Germline loops: CDR1 SGHTS, CDR2 YDEGEE. The V gene lost 0 bases and the J gene lost 3 bases, with 9 bases spanning the gap. This CDR3 reads CASSLDGREETQYF. The CDR3 DNA follows: TGTGCCAGCAGCTTGGATGGACGGGAAGAGACCCAGTACTTC.

This sequence joins TRBV5-1 and TRBJ2-5, with D perhaps matching TRBD2 (5 bases). Germline V gene lookup returns CDR1 SGHRS and CDR2 YFSETQ. This CDR3 region has 15 residues. V lost 1 base to trimming and J lost 7 bases, with 17 bases between them. In DNA, the CDR3 is TGCGCCAGCAGCTTGAATTCTGGGAATGAGGGGACCCAGTACTTC. Protein sequence: CASSLNSGNEGTQYF. Together with reference TRBV5-1 and TRBJ2-5, the CDR3 gives the full variable domain: KAGVTQTPRYLIKTRGQQVTLSCSPISGHRSVSWYQQTPGQGLQFLFEYFSETQRNKGNFPGRFSGRQFSNSRSEMNVSTLELGDSALYLCASSLNSGNEGTQYFGPGTRLLVL.

J is TRBJ1-1 and V is TRBV30, with D hard to call. V lost 7 bases and J lost 2, with 17 bases in between. The CDR3 runs to 14 residues. Per germline, CDR1 GTSNPN and CDR2 SVGIG (reference sequence). The CDR3: CAFISGQFNTEAFF. The CDR3 DNA is TGTGCCTTCATCTCGGGCCAGTTTAACACTGAAGCTTTCTTT.

A few counts support this clone. The V call is TRBV30, the J call TRBJ2-3; D ambiguous. With 5 bases removed from V and 0 bases from J, the gap between germline ends came to 15 bases. Germline lookup yields CDR1 GTSNPN and CDR2 SVGIG (reference sequence). CDR3 length: 15 residues. DNA of the CDR3: TGTGCCTGGGGAACCGCCTCCCCTAGCACAGATACGCAGTATTTT. It yields the protein CAWGTASPSTDTQYF.

This clone was recorded at least ten times. The chain employs TRBV10-2 and TRBJ2-7, with TRBD1 matching over 9 bases. CDR3 length: 14 amino acids. J lost 6 bases, V lost 5 bases, and 8 bases had no gene match. Germline CDR1 reads WSHSY; CDR2 reads SAAADI. CDR3 DNA sequence: TGCGCCAGCAGTAACGCCGGGACAGGGTTCGAGCAGTACTTC. Protein sequence: CASSNAGTGFEQYF.

The V call is TRBV15, the J call TRBJ2-7; either TRBD1 or TRBD2 may supply D (5 bases each). CDR1 LNHNV and CDR2 YYDKDF come from the germline V gene (reference sequence). V gave up 0 bases and J gave up 5 bases, with 11 bases separating them. This CDR3 is built from 14 residues. CDR3 in DNA: TGTGCCACCAGCAGAGACAGGGAGTGGCACGAGCAGTACTTC. This gives the protein CATSRDREWHEQYF.

This clone was picked up a small number of times. This chain's CDR3 is CASSPPEARKNTEAFF. The CDR3 DNA is TGTGCCAGCAGCCCGCCAGAAGCCAGAAAGAACACTGAAGCTTTCTTT. The J gene is TRBJ1-1, the V gene TRBV5-4, with D uncertain. The V end lost 4 bases, the J end lost 1 base, and 17 bases lay between the germline ends. This CDR3 is built from 16 residues. Germline CDR1 SGHNT, CDR2 YYREEE (reference sequence).

The chain has TRBV5-8 and TRBJ2-7; TRBD2 matches 7 bases. The CDR3 covers 15 residues. The ends lost 1 base at V and 6 bases at J; junction bases unmatched: 10. CDR1 SGHTS and CDR2 YDEGEE come from the germline V gene. The CDR3 coding sequence is TGTGCCAGCAGCTTGTATAGGTCTAGCGGATCCGAGCAGTACTTC. Its protein product is CASSLYRSSGSEQYF. The whole variable domain, remainder taken from reference TRBV5-8 and TRBJ2-7, is EAGVTQSPTHLIKTRGQQATLRCSPISGHTSVYWYQQALGLGLQFLLWYDEGEERNRGNFPPRFSGRQFPNYSSELNVNALELEDSALYLCASSLYRSSGSEQYFGPGTRLTVT.

This clone was observed a single time. This chain links TRBV10-3 with TRBJ1-1; TRBD1 matches at 9 bases. V gave up 4 bases and J gave up 3 bases; unmatched junction bases: 3. The CDR3 covers 14 residues. CDR1 and CDR2 from the germline V gene are ENHRY and SYGVKD. CDR3 sequence reads: CAISGDRVDTEAFF. As DNA, the CDR3 is TGTGCCATCAGTGGGGACAGGGTAGACACTGAAGCTTTCTTT.

The chain combines TRBV30 with TRBJ2-2; 10 bases fit TRBD1. Germline values: CDR1 GTSNPN, CDR2 SVGIG (reference sequence). V lost 4 bases and J lost 5; bases outside the gene matches: 7. This CDR3 region has 15 residues. CDR3 residues: CAWTTGTGDTGELFF. DNA of the CDR3: TGTGCCTGGACAACCGGGACAGGGGATACCGGGGAGCTGTTTTTT.

On this clone itself: Mismatch with germline at one junction end may stem from a read error. V is TRBV7-9 and J is TRBJ1-1; 9 positions agree with TRBD1. The V gene's germline CDR1 is SEHNR and CDR2 FQNEAQ (reference sequence). This CDR3 contains 14 residues. Here the CDR3 DNA reads TGTGCCAGCAGCTTAATGGGGACAGGGACGAACAAGCTTTGG. As protein: CASSLMGTGTNKLW.

This chain uses TRBV6-5 with TRBJ2-7, with 11 bases matching TRBD2. The germline CDR1 and CDR2 sequences are MNHEY and SVGAGI. The CDR3 is 16 amino acids. V lost 2 bases and J lost 5; bases outside the gene matches: 8. Here the CDR3 DNA reads TGTGCCAGCAGTTACCTAACTAGCGGGAGTTACAACGAGCAGTACTTC. Its translation is CASSYLTSGSYNEQYF.

The chain's CDR3 is CASSLKGGTEAFF. The CDR3 DNA sequence: TGTGCCAGCAGCTTGAAGGGGGGAACTGAAGCTTTCTTT. The chain has TRBV7-9 and TRBJ1-1; D is perhaps TRBD1 (6 bases). Trimming removed 3 bases at V and 5 bases at J, with 10 bases between. In germline, CDR1 is SEHNR, CDR2 FQNEAQ (reference sequence). The CDR3 contains 13 residues.

The chain employs TRBV27 and TRBJ2-1; D is tentatively TRBD1 or TRBD2 (5 bases each). Trimming left V 1 base short and J 0 bases short, with 10 bases between. The CDR3 runs to 16 residues. Germline CDR1 reads MNHEY; CDR2 reads SMNVEV (reference sequence). CDR3 sequence (DNA): TGTGCCAGCAGTTTATGGAGTGGGGGCTCCTACAATGAGCAGTTCTTC. Amino acids: CASSLWSGGSYNEQFF.

The CDR3: CASSLEGARGTQYF. For the CDR3, the DNA is TGTGCCAGCAGCTTAGAGGGTGCCCGGGGGACCCAGTACTTC. The chain employs TRBV7-2 and TRBJ2-5; the D gene is possibly TRBD2 (5 bases). This CDR3 has 14 amino acids. Germline CDR1 and CDR2: SGHTA and FQGNSA. Trimming shortened V by 1 base and J by 7 bases, and 13 bases separated the two germline ends. The whole variable domain, filled in from reference TRBV7-2 and TRBJ2-5, reads GAGVSQSPSNKVTEKGKDVELRCDPISGHTALYWYRQSLGQGLEFLIYFQGNSAPDKSGLPSDRFSAERTGGSVSTLTIQRTQQEDSAVYLCASSLEGARGTQYFGPGTRLLVL.

V is TRBV7-2 and J is TRBJ2-1, with TRBD1 matching over 7 bases. J gave up 0 bases and V 5 bases, and 4 bases lay outside the gene matches. CDR3 length equals 15 residues. Per germline, CDR1 SGHTA and CDR2 FQGNSA. The CDR3 is CASSPRGISYNEQFF. The CDR3 nucleotides are TGTGCCAGCAGCCCCAGGGGGATCTCCTACAATGAGCAGTTCTTC.

This chain joins TRBV7-9 and TRBJ1-4, with 8 bases identical to TRBD1. V shed 8 bases, J shed 3 bases, and the junction held 5 bases outside the gene matches. The CDR3 is 14 residues long. The V gene's germline CDR1 is SEHNR and CDR2 FQNEAQ (reference sequence). The CDR3, as DNA: TGTGCCAGCGGCGGGACAGGCTCTAATGAAAAACTGTTTTTT. It specifies CASGGTGSNEKLFF.